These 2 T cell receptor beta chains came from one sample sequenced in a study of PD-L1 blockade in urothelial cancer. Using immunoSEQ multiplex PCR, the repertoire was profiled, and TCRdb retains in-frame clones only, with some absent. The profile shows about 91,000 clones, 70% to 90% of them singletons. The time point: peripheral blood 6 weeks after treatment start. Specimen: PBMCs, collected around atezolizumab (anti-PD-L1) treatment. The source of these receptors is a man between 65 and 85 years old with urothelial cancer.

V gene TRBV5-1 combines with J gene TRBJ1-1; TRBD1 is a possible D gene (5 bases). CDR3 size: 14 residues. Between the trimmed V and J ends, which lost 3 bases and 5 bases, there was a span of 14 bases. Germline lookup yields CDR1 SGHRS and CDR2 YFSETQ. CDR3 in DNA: TGCGCCAGCAGCTCGGCAGGGTTGGGGACTGAAGCTTTCTTT. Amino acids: CASSSAGLGTEAFF.

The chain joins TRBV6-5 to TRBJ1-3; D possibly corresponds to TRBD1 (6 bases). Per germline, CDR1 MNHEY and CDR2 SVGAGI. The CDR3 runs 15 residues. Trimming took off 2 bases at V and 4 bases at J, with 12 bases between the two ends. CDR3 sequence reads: CASSYVGGLGNTIYF. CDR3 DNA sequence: TGTGCCAGCAGTTACGTCGGGGGGCTCGGAAACACCATATATTTT.